This T cell receptor (beta chain) appears in the sequencing data of a study of Tregs in tolerant kidney transplant recipients. General study results and limits: Changing PCR primers prevented nucleotide comparison between some patients' samples. Biological reproducibility was not directly addressed, but technical replication error appeared minimal. The most relevant donor-specific Treg TCRbeta repertoire apparently came from expansion with activated donor B cells.

The protocol was immunoSEQ multiplex PCR, while the TCRdb copy is restricted to in-frame clones and leaves out a portion. The table includes tens of thousands of clones, 90% to 95% detected once. Turning to this clone: What it recognizes is unknown. The sample has other DNA sequences that encode this CDR3 too.

Related graft donors supplied nonmyeloablative bone marrow transplants, and mixed chimerism was transient. Thawed PBMCs were FACS-sorted into unstimulated CD4+CD25+CD127- regulatory T cells, CD4+CD25- non-regulatory cells, CD4 and CD8 cells. The V and J ends lost 7 bases and 0 bases respectively, with 12 bases between them. CDR1 and CDR2 (germline): MNHNS, SASEGT. The CDR3 loop spans 14 amino acids. This sequence joins TRBV6-1 and TRBJ2-5; possible D gene TRBD2, 6 bases. The sample was CD4+ T cells from blood (PBMCs), taken 12 months after the transplant. The TCR originated in a human patient who received a combined kidney and bone marrow transplant. The graft donor may account for some of the T cells. The CDR3 reads CASTMGRHQETQYF. CDR3 nucleotide sequence: TGTGCCAGCACCATGGGGAGGCACCAAGAGACCCAGTACTTC.